The rows below give T cell receptor beta chains drawn from one sample of a study of T cells in localized non-small cell lung cancer. Libraries were prepared by immunoSEQ multiplex PCR; TCRdb keeps only in-frame clonotypes and omits some of them. The repertoire consists of fewer than 25,000 clones, with just over 90% occurring once and the leading ten covering 4% to 5%. The input for sequencing was peripheral blood, taken before any cancer treatment. These receptors came from a male donor aged 60 or over with stage I squamous cell lung carcinoma. CDR3s include the opening cysteine and the closing phenylalanine or tryptophan. Each record gives: V gene, clone size, J gene, D gene, CDR3 DNA, CDR3 protein. The D gene is left open where the match is weak. Only part of the rows carry a size: once, few, many, or a class if the clone is expanded.

V: TRBV10-3
size: -
J: TRBJ1-5
D: TRBD1
DNA: TGTGCCATCAGACCGGGACAGGGGATCAATCAGCCCCAGCATTTT
CDR3: CAIRPGQGINQPQHF

V: TRBV28
size: -
J: TRBJ1-1
D: -
DNA: TGTGCCAGCAGGCCCACTACAGGGAAGGGCCTCGGAACTGAAGCTTTCTTT
CDR3: CASRPTTGKGLGTEAFF

V: TRBV7-9
size: -
J: TRBJ1-2
D: -
DNA: TGTGCCAGCAGCCCCTTTCAGGGTGGCTACACCTTC
CDR3: CASSPFQGGYTF

V: TRBV10-3
size: -
J: TRBJ2-1
D: TRBD2
DNA: TGTGCCATCAGAGATCTAGCGGTCTCCTACAATGAGCAGTTCTTC
CDR3: CAIRDLAVSYNEQFF

V: TRBV7-8
size: few
J: TRBJ2-7
D: -
DNA: TGTGCCAGCAGCTTAGAGTCGGGACCCTCCTACGAGCAGTACTTC
CDR3: CASSLESGPSYEQYF

V: TRBV5-1
size: -
J: TRBJ2-7
D: -
DNA: TGCGCCAGCAGCCCACTCACAGGGGGGGCCTACGAGCAGTACTTC
CDR3: CASSPLTGGAYEQYF

V: TRBV5-1
size: -
J: TRBJ2-1
D: TRBD2
DNA: TGCGCCAGCAGCTTGGCCTGGACTAGCGTGGAGTTCTTC
CDR3: CASSLAWTSVEFF

V: TRBV18
size: -
J: TRBJ2-6
D: -
DNA: TGTGCCAGCTCACCAAGTATGGCCAACGTCCTGACTTTC
CDR3: CASSPSMANVLTF

V: TRBV7-2
size: once
J: TRBJ2-3
D: -
DNA: TGTGCCAGCAGCTTAGGCCCCGCAGATACGCAGTATTTT
CDR3: CASSLGPADTQYF

V: TRBV19
size: few
J: TRBJ2-5
D: -
DNA: TGTGCCAGTAGTCCGGGTAACTCAGAGACCCAGTACTTC
CDR3: CASSPGNSETQYF

V: TRBV2
size: -
J: TRBJ2-4
D: -
DNA: TGTGCAGTAGGCGAAAACATTCAGTACTTC
CDR3: CAVGENIQYF

V: TRBV5-4
size: few
J: TRBJ1-5
D: -
DNA: TGTGCCAGCAGCTTGGGGGGGGACAATCAGCCCCAGCATTTT
CDR3: CASSLGGDNQPQHF

V: TRBV9
size: -
J: TRBJ2-7
D: -
DNA: TGTGCCAGCAGCGTAGATCCAGACACTCCCTACGAGCAGTACTTC
CDR3: CASSVDPDTPYEQYF

V: TRBV5-6
size: -
J: TRBJ2-3
D: TRBD1
DNA: TGTGCCAGCAGCTTGCGGACAGGGGGCTGGACAGATACGCAGTATTTT
CDR3: CASSLRTGGWTDTQYF

V: TRBV11-2
size: -
J: TRBJ2-1
D: TRBD1
DNA: TGTGCCAGCAGCGCGTTACAGGGGGCTGGTGAGCAGTTCTTC
CDR3: CASSALQGAGEQFF

V: TRBV11-1
size: -
J: TRBJ2-1
D: TRBD2
DNA: TGTGCCAGCAGCTCCGGACTAGCGGGAGGAACATACAATGAGCAGTTCTTC
CDR3: CASSSGLAGGTYNEQFF

V: TRBV11-2
size: -
J: TRBJ2-7
D: -
DNA: TGTGCCAGCAGCTTTGAAAGGGGCTACGAGCAGTACTTC
CDR3: CASSFERGYEQYF

V: TRBV29-1
size: -
J: TRBJ2-1
D: TRBD2
DNA: TGCAGCGTTGCCCCTGGACTAGCGGGATCGGGTGAGCAGTTCTTC
CDR3: CSVAPGLAGSGEQFF

V: TRBV10-3
size: -
J: TRBJ2-1
D: TRBD2
DNA: TGTGCCATCAGAAAAACTAGCGGGGCTTACAATGAGCAGTTCTTC
CDR3: CAIRKTSGAYNEQFF

V: TRBV10-3
size: -
J: TRBJ2-3
D: TRBD1
DNA: TGTGCCACCTGTGACAGGGGGCAGTCAGATACGCAGTATTTT
CDR3: CATCDRGQSDTQYF

V: TRBV30
size: -
J: TRBJ2-7
D: TRBD2
DNA: TGTGCCTGGACTAGCGGGAGCGAGCAGTACTTC
CDR3: CAWTSGSEQYF

V: TRBV20-1
size: -
J: TRBJ2-5
D: -
DNA: TGCAGTGCGGAGGCGGGGACCCAGTACTTC
CDR3: CSAEAGTQYF

V: TRBV28
size: -
J: TRBJ2-1
D: TRBD2
DNA: TGTGCCAGCAGTCCCGGGACTAGCTTCTACAATGAGCAGTTCTTC
CDR3: CASSPGTSFYNEQFF

V: TRBV5-1
size: -
J: TRBJ2-1
D: TRBD2
DNA: TGCGCCAGCAGCTTGGAGGCGGGAGCCTACAATGAGCAGTTCTTC
CDR3: CASSLEAGAYNEQFF

V: TRBV2
size: once
J: TRBJ1-2
D: TRBD1
DNA: TGTGCCAGCAGTGGGGGACAGGCCAACGGCTACACCTTC
CDR3: CASSGGQANGYTF

V: TRBV7-2
size: -
J: TRBJ1-1
D: TRBD1
DNA: TGTGCCAGCAGCTTTAGGGGGGGAGGGACAGTGAACACTGAAGCTTTCTTT
CDR3: CASSFRGGGTVNTEAFF

V: TRBV6-6
size: -
J: TRBJ1-3
D: -
DNA: TGTGCCAGCAAGGCCCCTGGAAACACCATATATTTT
CDR3: CASKAPGNTIYF

V: TRBV6-5
size: -
J: TRBJ1-3
D: TRBD1
DNA: TGTGCCAGCAGTTACGGAGGGACAGGGGAAGGAAACACCATATATTTT
CDR3: CASSYGGTGEGNTIYF

V: TRBV5-1
size: -
J: TRBJ2-5
D: -
DNA: TGCGCCAGCAGCCCCGGGGGAGTGGGAGAGACCCAGTACTTC
CDR3: CASSPGGVGETQYF

V: TRBV6-5
size: -
J: TRBJ2-3
D: -
DNA: TGTGCCAGCAGTTCAACATTTAAGAAAAGCACAGATACGCAGTATTTT
CDR3: CASSSTFKKSTDTQYF

V: TRBV11-2
size: -
J: TRBJ2-5
D: -
DNA: TGTGCCAGCAGCTTAGGGGTGGTCAGCCAAGAGACCCAGTACTTC
CDR3: CASSLGVVSQETQYF

V: TRBV7-6
size: -
J: TRBJ1-5
D: -
DNA: TGTGCCAGCAGCTTAGGTGCAGGGGTTGGCAATCAGCCCCAGCATTTT
CDR3: CASSLGAGVGNQPQHF

V: TRBV5-8
size: -
J: TRBJ2-3
D: -
DNA: TGTGCCAGCAGCACAGATGGGGGTACGCAGTATTTT
CDR3: CASSTDGGTQYF

V: TRBV6-5
size: -
J: TRBJ1-3
D: -
DNA: TGTGCCAGCAGCCGGGACATCTCTGGAAACACCATATATTTT
CDR3: CASSRDISGNTIYF

V: TRBV5-1
size: -
J: TRBJ2-7
D: TRBD2
DNA: TGCGCCAGCAGCTTGGCTGCGGGACTATCCTACGAGCAGTACTTC
CDR3: CASSLAAGLSYEQYF

V: TRBV4-3
size: -
J: TRBJ1-1
D: -
DNA: TGCGCCAGCAGCCTAGGGACCGCGGCGGAAACTGAAGCTTTCTTT
CDR3: CASSLGTAAETEAFF

V: TRBV7-9
size: -
J: TRBJ2-3
D: -
DNA: TGTGCCAGCAGCCTCTTCGCTAGCACAGATACGCAGTATTTT
CDR3: CASSLFASTDTQYF

V: TRBV5-1
size: -
J: TRBJ2-3
D: TRBD2
DNA: TGCGCCAGCAGCTTGGTAGCGGGAGCGGCAGATACGCAGTATTTT
CDR3: CASSLVAGAADTQYF

V: TRBV10-1
size: -
J: TRBJ2-6
D: -
DNA: TGCGCCAGCAGTGGCTTGATAAGATCGCAAAGTCGGGCCAACGTCCTGACTTTC
CDR3: CASSGLIRSQSRANVLTF

V: TRBV19
size: -
J: TRBJ2-5
D: -
DNA: TGTGCCAGTAGTATCGGGGCGACACTCCGGGCCCTCCAAGAGACCCAGTACTTC
CDR3: CASSIGATLRALQETQYF

V: TRBV19
size: few
J: TRBJ1-1
D: -
DNA: TGTGCCAGTAGAAGACAGAGCAGGGCTTTCTTT
CDR3: CASRRQSRAFF

V: TRBV29-1
size: once
J: TRBJ1-5
D: -
DNA: TGCAGCGTCCAGGAAGGGGGACCCAATCAGCCCCAGCATTTT
CDR3: CSVQEGGPNQPQHF

V: TRBV9
size: -
J: TRBJ2-7
D: -
DNA: TGTGCCAGCAGCCCCAGCCCCTCCGGCCGCGAGCAGTACTTC
CDR3: CASSPSPSGREQYF

V: TRBV30
size: -
J: TRBJ2-2
D: TRBD2
DNA: TGTGCCTGGCGGGGGGGCAATGCCGGGGAGCTGTTTTTT
CDR3: CAWRGGNAGELFF

V: TRBV30
size: -
J: TRBJ2-5
D: TRBD2
DNA: TGTGCGGGCGGGAGGGAGACCCAGTACTTC
CDR3: CAGGRETQYF